This TCR beta chain is drawn from a study of T cells after yellow fever vaccination. About the study: SMART-Seq v4 Ultra Low Input prepared the low-cell-number fractions. Whole-study findings and limits: Most clones from primary vaccination resurfaced after the booster (around 95% CD4, around 90% CD8).

CDR3 length equals 16 residues. Germline CDR1 reads SGHRS; CDR2 reads YFSETQ. Trimming took off 3 bases at V and 2 bases at J, with 14 bases between the two ends. In regard to this clonotype: What it binds is unknown.

Template-switching 5'RACE yielded the TCR cDNA; a universal primer site and UMIs were added in the process. Each CDR3 protein is one row after TCRdb ran MiXCR on the 5' RACE reads. Of 400,000 to 650,000 distinct CDR3 sequences in the sample, less than 25% were seen once. The starting material was PBMCs, obtained approximately 22 days after the first yellow fever vaccination. The chain has TRBV5-1 and TRBJ2-2; TRBD1 might be the D (6 bases). This receptor was identified in a young man who received the YFV17D yellow fever vaccine. CDR3 loop: CASSYARQVNTGELFF. DNA for the CDR3: TGCGCCAGCAGCTACGCCAGACAGGTCAACACCGGGGAGCTGTTTTTT.